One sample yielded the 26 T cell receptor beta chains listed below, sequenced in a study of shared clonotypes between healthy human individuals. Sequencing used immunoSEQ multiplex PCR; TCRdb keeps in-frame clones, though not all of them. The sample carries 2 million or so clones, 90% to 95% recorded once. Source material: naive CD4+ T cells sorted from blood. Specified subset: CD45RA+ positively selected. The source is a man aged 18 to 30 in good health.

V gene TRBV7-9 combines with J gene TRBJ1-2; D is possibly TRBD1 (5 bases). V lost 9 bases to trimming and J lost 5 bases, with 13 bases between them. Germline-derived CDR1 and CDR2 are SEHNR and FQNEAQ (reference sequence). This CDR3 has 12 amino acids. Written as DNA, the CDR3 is TGTGCCAGTGGTAGAGGGGATTATGGCTACACCTTC. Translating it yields CASGRGDYGYTF. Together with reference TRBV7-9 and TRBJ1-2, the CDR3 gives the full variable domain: DTGVSQNPRHKITKRGQNVTFRCDPISEHNRLYWYRQTLGQGPEFLTYFQNEAQLEKSRLLSDRFSAERPKGSFSTLEIQRTEQGDSAMYLCASGRGDYGYTFGSGTRLTVV.

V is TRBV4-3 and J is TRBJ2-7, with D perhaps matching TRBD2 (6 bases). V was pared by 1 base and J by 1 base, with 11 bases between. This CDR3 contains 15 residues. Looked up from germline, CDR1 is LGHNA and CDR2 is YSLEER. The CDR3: CASSQALATSYEQYF. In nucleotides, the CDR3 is TGCGCCAGCAGCCAAGCTCTAGCGACTTCCTACGAGCAGTACTTC.

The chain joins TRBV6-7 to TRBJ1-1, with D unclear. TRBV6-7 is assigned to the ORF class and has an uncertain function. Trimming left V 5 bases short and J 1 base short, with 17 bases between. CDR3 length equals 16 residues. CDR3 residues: CASSPREIAKNTEAFF. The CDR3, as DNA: TGTGCCAGCAGTCCCCGAGAGATCGCCAAGAACACTGAAGCTTTCTTT.

The CDR3 nucleotides read TGCGCCAGCAGCATTAGCGGGGGCACAGATACGCAGTATTTT. This translates into CASSISGGTDTQYF. The chain carries TRBV5-1 and TRBJ2-3; 8 bases fit TRBD2. This CDR3 is built from 14 residues. Looked up from germline, CDR1 is SGHRS and CDR2 is YFSETQ. With 4 bases clipped from V and 1 base from J, the junction kept 2 bases outside the gene matches.

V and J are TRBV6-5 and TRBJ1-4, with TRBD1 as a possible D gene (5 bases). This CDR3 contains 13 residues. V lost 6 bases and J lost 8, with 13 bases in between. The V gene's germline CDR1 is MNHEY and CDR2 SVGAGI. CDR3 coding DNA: TGTGCCAGCAGAGGGGCTGCAACGGAAAAACTGTTTTTT. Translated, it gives CASRGAATEKLFF.

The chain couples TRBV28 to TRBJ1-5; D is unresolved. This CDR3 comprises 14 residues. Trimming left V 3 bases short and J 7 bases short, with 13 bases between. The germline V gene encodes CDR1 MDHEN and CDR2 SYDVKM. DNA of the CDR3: TGTGCCAGCAGTTTTGTTTCTAGGGTCCAGCCCCAGCATTTT. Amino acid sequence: CASSFVSRVQPQHF. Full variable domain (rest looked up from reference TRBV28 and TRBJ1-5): DVKVTQSSRYLVKRTGEKVFLECVQDMDHENMFWYRQDPGLGLRLIYFSYDVKMKEKGDIPEGYSVSREKKERFSLILESASTNQTSMYLCASSFVSRVQPQHFGDGTRLSIL.

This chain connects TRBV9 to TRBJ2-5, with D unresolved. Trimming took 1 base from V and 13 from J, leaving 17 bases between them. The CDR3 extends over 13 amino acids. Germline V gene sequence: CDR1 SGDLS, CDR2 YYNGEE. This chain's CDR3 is CASSVTLVSSPYF. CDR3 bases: TGTGCCAGCAGCGTAACCCTCGTTTCTAGTCCGTACTTC.

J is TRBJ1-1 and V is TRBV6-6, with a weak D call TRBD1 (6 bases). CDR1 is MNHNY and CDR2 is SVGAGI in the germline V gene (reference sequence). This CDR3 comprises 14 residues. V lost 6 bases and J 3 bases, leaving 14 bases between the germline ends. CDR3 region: CASRPGHLHTEAFF. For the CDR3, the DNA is TGTGCCAGCAGGCCGGGACACCTACACACTGAAGCTTTCTTT.

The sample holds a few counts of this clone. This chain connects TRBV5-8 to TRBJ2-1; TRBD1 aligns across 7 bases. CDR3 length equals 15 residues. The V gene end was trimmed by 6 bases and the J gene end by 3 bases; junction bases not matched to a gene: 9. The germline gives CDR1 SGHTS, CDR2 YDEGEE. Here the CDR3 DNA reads TGTGCCAGCACTAAACAGGGGTATTACTACAATGAGCAGTTCTTC. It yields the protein CASTKQGYYYNEQFF.

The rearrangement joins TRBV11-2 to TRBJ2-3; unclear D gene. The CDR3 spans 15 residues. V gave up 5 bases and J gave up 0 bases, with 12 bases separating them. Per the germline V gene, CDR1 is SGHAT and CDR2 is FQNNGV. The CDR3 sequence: CASSPVLLSTDTQYF. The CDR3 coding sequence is TGTGCCAGCAGCCCAGTCTTGTTAAGCACAGATACGCAGTATTTT.

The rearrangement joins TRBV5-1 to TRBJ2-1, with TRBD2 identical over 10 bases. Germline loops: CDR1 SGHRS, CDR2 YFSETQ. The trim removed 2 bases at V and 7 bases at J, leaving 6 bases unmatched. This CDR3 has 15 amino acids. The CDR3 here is CASSLAGGVGNEQFF. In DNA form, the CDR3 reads TGCGCCAGCAGCTTAGCGGGAGGGGTCGGAAATGAGCAGTTCTTC.

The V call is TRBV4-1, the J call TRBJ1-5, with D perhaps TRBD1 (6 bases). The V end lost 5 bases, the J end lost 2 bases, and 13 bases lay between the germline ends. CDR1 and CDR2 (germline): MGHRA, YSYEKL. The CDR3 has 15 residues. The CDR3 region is CASSDIRGGNQPQHF. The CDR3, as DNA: TGCGCCAGCAGCGACATCAGGGGTGGCAATCAGCCCCAGCATTTT.

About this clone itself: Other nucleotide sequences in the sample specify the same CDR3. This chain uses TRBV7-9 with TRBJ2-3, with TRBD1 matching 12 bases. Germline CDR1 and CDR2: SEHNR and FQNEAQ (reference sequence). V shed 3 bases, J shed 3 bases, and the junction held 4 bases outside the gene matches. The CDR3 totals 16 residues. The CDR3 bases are TGTGCCAGCAGCTTCCGGGACAGGGGGCCGACAGATACGCAGTATTTT. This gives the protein CASSFRDRGPTDTQYF.

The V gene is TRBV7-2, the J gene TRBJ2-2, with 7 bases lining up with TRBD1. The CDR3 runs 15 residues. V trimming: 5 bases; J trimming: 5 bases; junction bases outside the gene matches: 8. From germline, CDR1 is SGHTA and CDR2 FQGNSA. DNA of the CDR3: TGTGCCAGCAGCCCGCGACAGGGCGGGACCGGGGAGCTGTTTTTT. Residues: CASSPRQGGTGELFF.

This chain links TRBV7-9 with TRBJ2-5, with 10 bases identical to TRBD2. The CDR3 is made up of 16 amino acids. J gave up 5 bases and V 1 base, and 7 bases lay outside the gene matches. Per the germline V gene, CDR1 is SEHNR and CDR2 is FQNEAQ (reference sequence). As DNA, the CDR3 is TGTGCCAGCAGCTTAGTACTAGCGGGGCCCAGGGAGACCCAGTACTTC. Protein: CASSLVLAGPRETQYF. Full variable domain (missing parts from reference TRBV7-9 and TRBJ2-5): DTGVSQNPRHKITKRGQNVTFRCDPISEHNRLYWYRQTLGQGPEFLTYFQNEAQLEKSRLLSDRFSAERPKGSFSTLEIQRTEQGDSAMYLCASSLVLAGPRETQYFGPGTRLLVL.

CDR3 region: CASSYSSAKSGELFF. The CDR3 DNA reads TGTGCCAGCAGTTACTCTTCTGCCAAATCCGGGGAGCTGTTTTTT. The genes are TRBV6-5 and TRBJ2-2; D not certain. V shed 0 bases and J shed 6 bases, with 11 bases lying between them. Germline CDR1 and CDR2: MNHEY and SVGAGI. The CDR3 consists of 15 residues.

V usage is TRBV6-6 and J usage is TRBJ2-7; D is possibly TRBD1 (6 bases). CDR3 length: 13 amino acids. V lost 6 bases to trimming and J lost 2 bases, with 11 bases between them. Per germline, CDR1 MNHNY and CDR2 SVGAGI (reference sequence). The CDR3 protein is CASSGDTTYEQYF. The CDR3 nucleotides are TGTGCCAGCAGCGGGGACACTACCTACGAGCAGTACTTC.

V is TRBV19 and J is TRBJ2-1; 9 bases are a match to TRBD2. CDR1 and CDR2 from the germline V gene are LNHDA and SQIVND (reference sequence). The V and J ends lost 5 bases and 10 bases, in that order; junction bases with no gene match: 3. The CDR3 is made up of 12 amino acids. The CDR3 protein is CASSSGLAEQFF. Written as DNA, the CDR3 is TGTGCCAGTAGTTCGGGACTAGCCGAGCAGTTCTTC.

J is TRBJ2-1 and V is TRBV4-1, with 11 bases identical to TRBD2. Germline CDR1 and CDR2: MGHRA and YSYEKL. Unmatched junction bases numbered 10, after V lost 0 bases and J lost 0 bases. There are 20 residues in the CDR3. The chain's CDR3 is CASSQDLLAGGGSSYNEQFF. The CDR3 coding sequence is TGCGCCAGCAGCCAAGATCTCCTAGCGGGGGGCGGGAGCTCCTACAATGAGCAGTTCTTC.

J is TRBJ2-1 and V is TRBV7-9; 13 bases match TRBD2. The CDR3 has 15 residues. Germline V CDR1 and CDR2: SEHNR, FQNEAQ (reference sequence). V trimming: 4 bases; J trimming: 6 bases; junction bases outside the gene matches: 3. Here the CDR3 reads CASSSWTSGGNEQFF. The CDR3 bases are TGTGCCAGCAGCTCCTGGACTAGCGGGGGCAATGAGCAGTTCTTC. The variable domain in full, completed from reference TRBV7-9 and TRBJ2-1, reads DTGVSQNPRHKITKRGQNVTFRCDPISEHNRLYWYRQTLGQGPEFLTYFQNEAQLEKSRLLSDRFSAERPKGSFSTLEIQRTEQGDSAMYLCASSSWTSGGNEQFFGPGTRLTVL.

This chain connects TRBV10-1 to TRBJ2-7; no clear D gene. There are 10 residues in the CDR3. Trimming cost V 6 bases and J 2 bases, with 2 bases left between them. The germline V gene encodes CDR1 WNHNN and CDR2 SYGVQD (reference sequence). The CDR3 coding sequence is TGCGCCAGCAGCCCCTACGAGCAGTACTTC. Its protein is CASSPYEQYF.

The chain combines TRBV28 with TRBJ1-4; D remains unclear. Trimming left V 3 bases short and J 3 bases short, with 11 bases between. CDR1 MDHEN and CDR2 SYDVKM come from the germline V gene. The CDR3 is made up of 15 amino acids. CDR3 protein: CASSLEAGPNEKLFF. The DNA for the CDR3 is TGTGCCAGCAGTTTGGAGGCAGGTCCTAATGAAAAACTGTTTTTT.

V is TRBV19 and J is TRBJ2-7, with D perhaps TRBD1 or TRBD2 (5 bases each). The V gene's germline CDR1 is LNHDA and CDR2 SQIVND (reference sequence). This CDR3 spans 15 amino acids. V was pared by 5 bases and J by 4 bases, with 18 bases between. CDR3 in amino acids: CASSFRQSRAYEQYF. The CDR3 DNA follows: TGTGCCAGTAGTTTCCGACAGTCGAGGGCTTACGAGCAGTACTTC.

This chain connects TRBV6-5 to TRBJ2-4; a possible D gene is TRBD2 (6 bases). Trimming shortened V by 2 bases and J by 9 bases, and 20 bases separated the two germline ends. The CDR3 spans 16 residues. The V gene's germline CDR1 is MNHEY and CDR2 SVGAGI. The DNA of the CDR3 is TGTGCCAGCAGTTACACCCCCAGGACTCCCGGGGGCATTCAGTACTTC. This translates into CASSYTPRTPGGIQYF.

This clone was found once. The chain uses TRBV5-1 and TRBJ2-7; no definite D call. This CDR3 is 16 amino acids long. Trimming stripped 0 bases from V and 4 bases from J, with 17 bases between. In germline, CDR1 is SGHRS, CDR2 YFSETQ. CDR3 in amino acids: CASSLEGTTVSYEQYF. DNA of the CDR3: TGCGCCAGCAGCTTGGAAGGCACCACGGTTTCTTACGAGCAGTACTTC.

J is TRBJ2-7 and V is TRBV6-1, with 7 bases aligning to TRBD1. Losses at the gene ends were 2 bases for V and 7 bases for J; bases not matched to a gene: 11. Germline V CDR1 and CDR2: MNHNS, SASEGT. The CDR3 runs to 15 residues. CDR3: CASSELDRDASEQYF. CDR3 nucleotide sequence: TGTGCCAGCAGTGAATTAGACAGGGATGCGTCTGAGCAGTACTTC.